These 7 T cell receptor beta chains came from one sample sequenced in a study of T cells in Graves' hyperthyroidism and ophthalmopathy. The investigators amplified TCR beta CDR3 regions from RNA transcripts. Researchers ran a first-round RT-PCR on the TCR CDR3 using the HTBI primer set. TCRdb independently ran MiXCR on the multiplex PCR reads; one entry per CDR3 protein. The repertoire holds fewer than 650,000 distinct CDR3 sequences, with over 35% as singletons. Specimen: peripheral blood or thyroid tissue (not recorded which). The receptors come from an adult woman with Graves' disease, either hyperthyroidism or ophthalmopathy (not recorded which).

This clonotype turned up a few times. This clone may be a read error of a much larger clone one base away. The chain employs TRBV29-1 and TRBJ2-7; no clear D. The ends were cut back, 0 bases at V and 9 bases at J, with 12 bases in the middle. Germline V CDR1 and CDR2: SQVTM, ANQGSEA. This CDR3 region has 12 residues. The DNA of the CDR3 is TGCAGCGTTGAAGATTGGGTCATGGGGCAGTACTTC. Its translation is CSVEDWVMGQYF.

On this clonotype itself: A much larger clone lies one base from this, so it may be a read error. The rearrangement links TRBV14 to TRBJ1-5; 7 nucleotides match TRBD1. Germline loops: CDR1 SGHDN, CDR2 FVKESK. The CDR3 contains 15 residues. CDR3 bases: TGTGTCAGCAGCCATGCTAGGCAGGGGGATCAGCCCCAGCATTTT. It translates to CVSSHARQGDQPQHF.

As for this clonotype: The conserved phenylalanine or tryptophan normally closing the CDR3 is absent here, so this likely arose from a read error. The chain couples TRBV9 to TRBJ1-1; D not resolved. The CDR3 has 11 amino acids. Germline values: CDR1 SGDLS, CDR2 YYNGEE. Trimming took off 0 bases at V and 7 bases at J, with 4 bases between the two ends. In nucleotides, the CDR3 is TGTGCCAGCAGCGTAGACAATGAAGCTTTCCTT. As protein: CASSVDNEAFL.

This clonotype was detected only a few times. The gene calls are TRBV10-3 and TRBJ1-2; weak D call: TRBD1 (5 bases). Germline CDR1 and CDR2: ENHRY and SYGVKD. The CDR3 contains 13 residues. V lost 11 bases and J 2 bases, leaving 15 bases between the germline ends. The DNA of the CDR3 is TGTGCCCCACGGGGCGCATGGAACTATGGCTACACCTTC. As protein: CAPRGAWNYGYTF.

This clonotype has just a few counts. The chain employs TRBV7-6 and TRBJ1-1, with D unclear. From germline, CDR1 is SGHVS and CDR2 FNYEAQ. The CDR3 contains 13 residues. Trimming shortened V by 4 bases and J by 4 bases, and 10 bases separated the two germline ends. CDR3 sequence (DNA): TGTGCCAGCAGCTACCAAGTCGGCACTGAAGCTTTCTTT. It translates to CASSYQVGTEAFF.

This clonotype was seen ten or more times. The CDR3 protein is CSLRGGTGNTEAFF. CDR3 in DNA: TGCAGCCTCCGAGGGGGGACAGGGAACACTGAAGCTTTCTTT. V and J are TRBV29-1 and TRBJ1-1; 8 bases line up with TRBD1. The germline V gene encodes CDR1 SQVTM and CDR2 ANQGSEA. J was trimmed by 1 base and V by 8 bases; bases with no gene match: 9. The CDR3 has 14 residues.

CDR3 sequence reads: CASSIGQRASYEQYF. In DNA form, the CDR3 reads TGTGCCAGTAGTATAGGGCAGCGGGCCTCCTACGAGCAGTACTTC. The rearrangement uses TRBV19 and TRBJ2-7; possible D gene TRBD2, 6 bases. Trimming cost V 1 base and J 0 bases, with 10 bases left between them. The CDR3 runs 15 residues. Germline CDR1 LNHDA, CDR2 SQIVND (reference sequence).